This TCR beta chain was profiled in a study of blood T cell repertoires in COVID-19 (dated by TCRdb to 2020 to 2021). About the full investigation: Collaborator samples came from the United States, Italy and Spain and covered acute and convalescent phases of COVID-19. The material from the prospective study consisted of cDNA or gDNA derived from T cells, B-cell-depleted T cells, or PBMCs. The dataset comprised deeply sampled blood TCRbeta repertoires from subjects exposed to, actively infected with, or recovered from COVID-19. The repertoires were made available in a free public database intended to serve as a resource for research on the immune response to SARS-CoV-2. Samples came from the ongoing ImmuneRACE study (first 160 participants) plus 1,254 subjects from 6 global collaborators. Sample metadata almost always included a de-identified subject ID, COVID-19 status, age in years and sex. HLA class I and class II types, where available, came from metadata supplied by the sample provider rather than from assay-based typing. Overall study outcomes, separate from this receptor: The amount of clinical and demographic metadata varied by source and participant and was provided uncurated.

Each collaborating institution followed its own protocols to collect whole blood in K2EDTA tubes. Collaborator samples were shipped for TCRbeta analysis as frozen whole blood, isolated PBMCs, or DNA extracted from either sample type. Concerning this clone itself: The target of this receptor is not known. No qualities accompany the bases; no much larger clone lies one base away.

TCRbeta CDR3 regions were amplified from genomic DNA using the immunoSEQ Assay, a bias-controlled multiplex PCR. Concerning the study's data processing: The number of nucleated cells in each sample was estimated from the amplification of reference gene primers within the assay. To quantify the absolute abundance of each unique TCRbeta CDR3 rearrangement, sequence reads were collapsed and filtered. For each sample, productive Simpson clonality was calculated by taking the square root of Simpson's diversity index across productive rearrangements. TCRdb took this table from immuneACCESS and kept in-frame rearrangements with V and J called. Such tables lack part of the clones; where checked against another copy, unresolved V genes explain under half of the gap, and the rest is unexplained. That table supplies the V and J calls and clone size; D and trimming were determined from the DNA. The sample table shows about 100,000 clones, and approximately 80% are seen once. Of the sample, roughly a third falls within the top ten clones.

This clonotype originated in a man in his sixties or seventies with active or convalescent COVID-19. The sequencing input was peripheral blood.

The DNA sequence is TGTGCCAGCAGGTTGACATTCAACACCGGGGAGCTGTTTTTT. This encodes CASRLTFNTGELFF. Recombination joined TRBV2 with TRBJ2-2, with the D gene call left open. The CDR3 contains 14 residues, cysteine and phenylalanine counted. The CDR3 DNA has 42 bases and is translated from base 1. V sheds 6 bases and J sheds 2 bases, leaving 10 bases between their ends. The germline V gene specifies SNHLY as CDR1 and FYNNEI as CDR2.